This is a list of T cell receptor beta chains from one sample in a study of shared clonotypes between healthy human individuals. Some clones are missing from TCRdb's copy, which holds only in-frame ones; the method was immunoSEQ multiplex PCR. The sample carries some 2,100,000 clones, about 94% recorded once. Sequences were obtained from naive CD4+ T cells sorted from blood. Source of these receptors: a man between 18 and 35 years old in good health. CDR3s include the opening cysteine and the closing phenylalanine or tryptophan. A D gene is named only where the DNA matches it firmly. Clone size is shown for a subset of rows, as once, few, many or a class of expanded clone.

J gene	V gene	D gene	clone size	CDR3 protein	CDR3 DNA
TRBJ2-7	TRBV4-3	.	once	CASSPRATYEQYF	TGCGCCAGCAGCCCCAGGGCAACCTACGAGCAGTACTTC
TRBJ2-7	TRBV5-1	TRBD2	once	CASSLGREGSYEQYF	TGCGCCAGCAGCTTGGGGCGGGAGGGCTCCTACGAGCAGTACTTC
TRBJ2-7	TRBV28	TRBD2	once	CASRSGGFYEQYF	TGTGCCAGCAGAAGCGGGGGATTCTACGAGCAGTACTTC
TRBJ2-5	TRBV6-1	TRBD1	.	CASSSGGAGETQYF	TGTGCCAGCAGTTCAGGGGGCGCCGGGGAGACCCAGTACTTC
TRBJ1-5	TRBV7-2	.	.	CASSLGGNSNQPQHF	TGTGCCAGCAGCCTCGGGGGTAATAGCAATCAGCCCCAGCATTTT
TRBJ2-2	TRBV7-2	TRBD1	.	CASSLRPGTGGMAGELFF	TGTGCCAGCAGCTTGAGGCCCGGGACAGGAGGCATGGCCGGGGAGCTGTTTTTT
TRBJ2-7	TRBV7-9	.	.	CASSFLSYEQYF	TGTGCCAGCAGCTTTTTGAGCTACGAGCAGTACTTC
TRBJ2-5	TRBV4-2	TRBD2	.	CASSQDPPSGGMETQYF	TGTGCCAGCAGCCAAGATCCCCCTAGCGGGGGGATGGAGACCCAGTACTTC
TRBJ2-7	TRBV5-3	.	.	CARPFSPARLLYEQYF	TGTGCCAGACCCTTTTCACCGGCGAGACTCCTCTACGAGCAGTACTTC
TRBJ2-1	TRBV18	.	.	CASSPTGAGNEQFF	TGTGCCAGCTCCCCTACCGGGGCAGGGAATGAGCAGTTCTTC
TRBJ2-3	TRBV30	.	.	CAWSMEGADTQYF	TGTGCCTGGAGTATGGAGGGGGCAGATACGCAGTATTTT
TRBJ1-2	TRBV5-1	.	.	CASSLEGDVYGYTF	TGCGCCAGCAGCCTTGAGGGGGACGTGTATGGCTACACCTTC
TRBJ1-4	TRBV19	.	.	CASSNSGGYEKLFF	TGTGCCAGTAGTAACTCAGGCGGATATGAAAAACTGTTTTTT
TRBJ2-7	TRBV5-6	TRBD1	.	CASSILSGGIPYEQYF	TGTGCCAGCAGCATACTATCAGGGGGAATACCCTACGAGCAGTACTTC
TRBJ2-7	TRBV7-9	.	.	CASSLGPLGEQYF	TGTGCCAGCAGCTTAGGCCCGCTTGGGGAGCAGTACTTC
TRBJ1-2	TRBV5-4	TRBD1	.	CASSFPGQGGYGYTF	TGTGCCAGCAGCTTTCCGGGACAGGGGGGCTATGGCTACACCTTC
TRBJ2-7	TRBV6-6	TRBD1	.	CASLPRTGGSEQYF	TGTGCCAGCCTACCTCGGACAGGGGGCAGTGAGCAGTACTTC
TRBJ2-2	TRBV10-2	.	.	CASRVGRENTGELFF	TGCGCCAGCAGGGTGGGCCGTGAGAACACCGGGGAGCTGTTTTTT
TRBJ2-3	TRBV11-2	TRBD1	once	CASSLDRGQDTQYF	TGTGCCAGCAGCTTAGACAGGGGGCAAGATACGCAGTATTTT
TRBJ2-1	TRBV10-1	TRBD2	.	CASSAGLAGSNEQFF	TGCGCCAGCAGCGCGGGACTAGCGGGGTCGAATGAGCAGTTCTTC
TRBJ1-3	TRBV6-1	.	.	CASSESVGSGNTIYF	TGTGCCAGCAGTGAGTCGGTAGGGTCTGGAAACACCATATATTTT
TRBJ2-7	TRBV6-6	TRBD2	.	CASRGRGSSYEQYF	TGTGCCAGCAGGGGGAGGGGCAGCTCCTACGAGCAGTACTTC
TRBJ1-6	TRBV30	.	.	CAWGGRGAGSSPLHF	TGTGCCTGGGGAGGGCGGGGAGCTGGTAGTTCACCCCTCCACTTT
TRBJ1-3	TRBV7-9	.	.	CASTFTGGGNTIYF	TGTGCCAGCACCTTTACGGGGGGAGGAAACACCATATATTTT
TRBJ2-5	TRBV6-6	.	.	CASTPAGQETQYF	TGTGCCAGCACCCCGGCAGGGCAGGAGACCCAGTACTTC
TRBJ1-6	TRBV9	.	.	CASSVEGQRESPLHF	TGTGCCAGCAGCGTAGAGGGGCAGAGGGAATCACCCCTCCACTTT
TRBJ2-7	TRBV30	.	.	CAWSVLWGRGNYEQYF	TGTGCCTGGAGTGTACTTTGGGGCAGAGGTAACTACGAGCAGTACTTC
TRBJ2-7	TRBV10-3	TRBD1	.	CAISESVTGGVEQYF	TGTGCCATCAGTGAGTCGGTGACAGGGGGCGTCGAGCAGTACTTC
TRBJ2-7	TRBV5-6	TRBD2	.	CASSPKPPGLGSDYEQYF	TGTGCCAGCAGCCCTAAACCCCCGGGACTAGGGTCCGACTACGAGCAGTACTTC
TRBJ2-3	TRBV18	TRBD1	.	CASSPPPGGVSRDTQYF	TGTGCCAGCTCACCACCTCCAGGGGGCGTTTCACGAGATACGCAGTATTTT
TRBJ2-2	TRBV9	TRBD2	.	CASSAGTSEIANTGELFF	TGTGCCAGCAGCGCCGGGACTAGCGAGATCGCGAACACCGGGGAGCTGTTTTTT
TRBJ2-3	TRBV11-2	.	.	CASSLGQLGTDTQYF	TGTGCCAGCAGCTTAGGGCAGCTTGGCACAGATACGCAGTATTTT
TRBJ2-1	TRBV11-2	TRBD2	.	CASKLSGDNEQFF	TGTGCCAGCAAGCTTAGCGGGGACAATGAGCAGTTCTTC
TRBJ1-1	TRBV7-8	.	.	CASSLVSVGGTEAFF	TGTGCCAGCAGCTTAGTTTCGGTGGGCGGCACTGAAGCTTTCTTT
TRBJ2-1	TRBV11-3	.	.	CASSFRAFGDNEQFF	TGTGCCAGCAGCTTTAGGGCATTCGGGGACAATGAGCAGTTCTTC
TRBJ2-7	TRBV7-2	.	.	CASSLDRGEQYF	TGTGCCAGCAGCTTAGATAGGGGGGAGCAGTACTTC
TRBJ2-7	TRBV5-1	TRBD2	.	CASSLVAGAAEQYF	TGCGCCAGCAGCTTGGTAGCGGGAGCTGCAGAGCAGTACTTC
TRBJ2-7	TRBV18	TRBD1	.	CASSPGTGESF	TGTGCCAGCTCACCAGGGACAGGGGAGTCCTTC
TRBJ1-6	TRBV5-1	TRBD1	.	CASSPGTAANSPLHF	TGCGCCAGCAGCCCCGGGACAGCAGCAAATTCACCCCTCCACTTT
TRBJ2-7	TRBV9	TRBD2	.	CASSVETGGPREQYF	TGTGCCAGCAGCGTAGAGACGGGAGGGCCTCGGGAGCAGTACTTC
TRBJ2-1	TRBV5-4	.	.	CASGGTSYNEQFF	TGTGCCAGCGGGGGGACCTCCTACAATGAGCAGTTCTTC
TRBJ1-2	TRBV30	.	.	CAWNGGAGGYTF	TGTGCCTGGAATGGAGGGGCGGGTGGCTACACCTTC
TRBJ2-3	TRBV7-9	TRBD2	.	CASSQAGDTQYF	TGTGCCAGCAGCCAAGCGGGGGATACGCAGTATTTT
TRBJ1-4	TRBV7-6	TRBD1	.	CASSWGTGVGSGNEKLFF	TGTGCCAGCAGCTGGGGGACAGGGGTCGGTAGTGGAAATGAAAAACTGTTTTTT
TRBJ1-1	TRBV18	.	.	CASSPPGGRWTEAFF	TGTGCCAGCTCACCACCGGGGGGCAGGTGGACTGAAGCTTTCTTT